Presented here are 21 T cell receptor beta chains from one specimen sequenced in a study of cytomegalovirus exposure and HLA in healthy donors. PCR used 60 Vbeta primers and 13 Jbeta primers. Clones were sequenced by immunoSEQ multiplex PCR, and TCRdb holds only the in-frame ones, with some missing. The sample contains 35,000 to 40,000 clones, roughly three quarters of which appear only once. Sample: PBMCs. The receptors were sampled from a woman under 40 in good health and CMV-seropositive.

The chain is built from TRBV21-1 and TRBJ1-1; the table calls TRBD1, which could not be checked here. TRBV21-1 is described as a pseudogene. The CDR3 has 15 amino acids. CDR3 sequence reads: CASKTGAASPTEAFF. For the CDR3, the DNA is TGTGCCAGCAAAACAGGGGCGGCGAGCCCCACTGAAGCTTTCTTT.

Of note for this clone: The junction does not match germline at one end; this may be a read error. V gene TRBV15 combines with J gene TRBJ1-2, with unresolved D. Germline V gene data show CDR1 as LNHNV and CDR2 as YYDKDF (reference sequence). CDR3 length equals 16 residues. The CDR3 DNA follows: TGTGCCACCAGCAGTTGGTATCGGGTGCTCGACTATGGCTACCCCTTC. It translates to CATSSWYRVLDYGYPF. Together with reference TRBV15 and TRBJ1-2, the CDR3 gives the full variable domain: DAMVIQNPRYQVTQFGKPVTLSCSQTLNHNVMYWYQQKSSQAPKLLFHYYDKDFNNEADTPDNFQSRRPNTSFCFLDIRSPGLGDTAMYLCATSSWYRVLDYGYPFGSGTRLTVV.

This clone was recorded once. This chain links TRBV30 with TRBJ1-5; TRBD1 agrees at 7 bases. The CDR3 consists of 16 residues. The V and J ends lost 1 base and 1 base, in that order; junction bases with no gene match: 7. Germline CDR1 reads GTSNPN; CDR2 reads SVGIG (reference sequence). The CDR3 sequence is CAWSEDRVSSNQPQHF. The CDR3 DNA sequence: TGTGCCTGGAGTGAAGACAGGGTATCAAGCAATCAGCCCCAGCATTTT.

This clone was recorded a few times. The V gene is TRBV19, the J gene TRBJ2-5; 8 bases line up with TRBD1. The V gene end was trimmed by 5 bases and the J gene end by 11 bases; junction bases not matched to a gene: 7. Germline V lookup: CDR1 LNHDA, CDR2 SQIVND (reference sequence). This CDR3 spans 12 amino acids. The CDR3 coding sequence is TGTGCCAGTAGTTTCCAACAGGGGGAGCAGTACTTC. Translated, it gives CASSFQQGEQYF.

This clone came up a few times. The CDR3 nucleotides are TGTGCCAGCAGCAAACAGGGGGCCCAAGAGACCCAGTACTTC. It specifies CASSKQGAQETQYF. V usage is TRBV5-4 and J usage is TRBJ2-5; 9 bases are shared with TRBD1. Germline V CDR1 and CDR2: SGHNT, YYREEE (reference sequence). Losses at the gene ends were 4 bases for V and 1 base for J; bases not matched to a gene: 2. CDR3 length equals 14 residues.

This clone appeared a few times. The CDR3 DNA is TGTGCCAGCAGCCCCGATCCCGGGAATGAGCAGTTCTTC. Residues: CASSPDPGNEQFF. The J gene is TRBJ2-1, the V gene TRBV7-3; D unclear. Germline V lookup: CDR1 SGHTA, CDR2 FQGTGA. Trimming took off 5 bases at V and 7 bases at J, with 12 bases between the two ends. There are 13 residues in the CDR3.

This clone was observed once. The V and J genes are TRBV11-2 and TRBJ1-1; maybe TRBD1 (6 bases). V dropped 7 bases and J dropped 5 bases, with 11 bases sitting between them. The CDR3 spans 12 residues. CDR1 and CDR2 (germline): SGHAT, FQNNGV. In DNA form, the CDR3 reads TGTGCCAGCACCCACAGGGCAACTGAAGCTTTCTTT. Its protein product is CASTHRATEAFF. Looking up the rest from reference TRBV11-2 and TRBJ1-1 gives the full variable domain: EAGVAQSPRYKIIEKRQSVAFWCNPISGHATLYWYQQILGQGPKLLIQFQNNGVVDDSQLPKDRFSAERLKGVDSTLKIQPAKLEDSAVYLCASTHRATEAFFGQGTRLTVV.

This chain connects TRBV19 to TRBJ1-5; 7 nucleotides agree with TRBD1. The V and J ends lost 5 bases and 6 bases, in that order; junction bases with no gene match: 10. Germline CDR1 is LNHDA and CDR2 is SQIVND (reference sequence). This CDR3 spans 15 amino acids. The chain's CDR3 is CASSAQGNMAQPQHF. The CDR3 DNA reads as TGTGCCAGTAGTGCACAGGGGAATATGGCTCAGCCCCAGCATTTT.

This chain joins TRBV5-6 and TRBJ1-6, with a weak D call TRBD1 (5 bases). This CDR3 is 17 amino acids long. CDR1 is SGHDT, CDR2 YYEEEE, per germline. V gave up 3 bases and J gave up 0 bases, with 13 bases separating them. The CDR3 DNA follows: TGTGCCAGCAGCTCTTTGACAGAAGCCTCCTATAATTCACCCCTCCACTTT. This encodes CASSSLTEASYNSPLHF.

This chain joins TRBV28 and TRBJ2-5; 10 bases line up with TRBD1. The tail of the sequence fits TRBJ2-7 better, so the J call may be wrong. Germline V CDR1 and CDR2: MDHEN, SYDVKM. The CDR3 sequence is 15 residues long. The CDR3: CASSFRDRGVSEQYF. The CDR3 DNA is TGTGCCAGCAGTTTCCGGGACAGGGGAGTCTCCGAGCAGTACTTC.

The V and J genes are TRBV18 and TRBJ2-7; TRBD2 agrees at 10 bases. The junction had 3 bases not matched to a gene; V was cut back by 2 bases and J by 2 bases. Germline CDR1 is KGHSH and CDR2 is LQKENI. The CDR3 extends over 15 amino acids. CDR3 residues: CASSPGLAGAYEQYF. In DNA form, the CDR3 reads TGTGCCAGCTCACCAGGGCTAGCGGGAGCCTACGAGCAGTACTTC.

The rearrangement joins TRBV5-8 to TRBJ2-2; D gene unclear. In germline, CDR1 is SGHTS, CDR2 YDEGEE. This CDR3 contains 15 residues. The V end was cut by 2 bases, the J end by 4 bases, with 12 bases between. The CDR3 protein is CASSFDLSSTGELFF. The CDR3 nucleotides read TGTGCCAGCAGCTTTGACTTAAGCTCCACCGGGGAGCTGTTTTTT.

This chain links TRBV4-2 with TRBJ2-5; 12 bases line up with TRBD2. The CDR3 sequence is 18 residues long. The germline gives CDR1 LGHNA, CDR2 YNFKEQ. Losses at the gene ends were 1 base for V and 2 bases for J; bases not matched to a gene: 8. This CDR3 reads CASSQVLAGGRAQETQYF. The CDR3 coding sequence is TGTGCCAGCAGCCAAGTGCTAGCGGGGGGGCGGGCTCAAGAGACCCAGTACTTC.

This chain uses TRBV19 with TRBJ2-1; no firm D call. CDR3 size: 12 residues. CDR1 and CDR2 (germline): LNHDA, SQIVND (reference sequence). Trimming stripped 3 bases from V and 5 bases from J, with 5 bases between. The CDR3 DNA sequence: TGTGCCAGTAGTATCCCTGACAATGAGCAGTTCTTC. It yields the protein CASSIPDNEQFF.

The chain links TRBV5-6 to TRBJ1-1; no clear D. CDR3 length: 13 amino acids. V lost 0 bases and J lost 10, with 13 bases in between. Germline CDR1 reads SGHDT; CDR2 reads YYEEEE. The CDR3 region has the DNA TGTGCCAGCAGCTTGGTGTCCCTCCCCGGAGCTTTCTTT. It codes for CASSLVSLPGAFF.

The chain employs TRBV7-8 and TRBJ2-7; 12 positions match TRBD2. The junction had 2 bases not matched to a gene; V was cut back by 6 bases and J by 2 bases. This CDR3 spans 14 amino acids. The V gene's germline CDR1 is SGHVS and CDR2 FQNEAQ. The CDR3 DNA is TGTGCCAGCAGGCTAGCGGGAGGGCCCTACGAGCAGTACTTC. Protein sequence: CASRLAGGPYEQYF.

The chain recombines TRBV9 with TRBJ2-3; 10 bases agree with TRBD2. Germline V gene sequence: CDR1 SGDLS, CDR2 YYNGEE. V shed 3 bases and J 2 bases; nucleotides not matched to a gene: 3. The CDR3 spans 15 residues. The DNA for the CDR3 is TGTGCCAGCAGCGCAACTAGCGGGATCACAGATACGCAGTATTTT. Protein: CASSATSGITDTQYF. Together with reference TRBV9 and TRBJ2-3, the CDR3 gives the full variable domain: DSGVTQTPKHLITATGQRVTLRCSPRSGDLSVYWYQQSLDQGLQFLIQYYNGEERAKGNILERFSAQQFPDLHSELNLSSLELGDSALYFCASSATSGITDTQYFGPGTRLTVL.

This clone was counted a single time. The rearrangement links TRBV19 to TRBJ2-1; 10 nucleotides align to TRBD2. Germline CDR1 reads LNHDA; CDR2 reads SQIVND (reference sequence). Losses at the gene ends were 3 bases for V and 7 bases for J; bases not matched to a gene: 9. CDR3 length: 16 residues. CDR3 protein: CASSMDKREGWNEQFF. For the CDR3, the DNA is TGTGCCAGTAGTATGGACAAGCGGGAGGGCTGGAATGAGCAGTTCTTC.

The rearrangement uses TRBV9 and TRBJ1-3; D is possibly TRBD1 (6 bases). V was shortened by 3 bases and J by 6 bases, with 10 bases between the two germline ends. Germline CDR1 SGDLS, CDR2 YYNGEE. The CDR3 is made up of 13 amino acids. Here the CDR3 DNA reads TGTGCCAGCAGCGGGGGGCCTACAAACACCATATATTTT. Its protein product is CASSGGPTNTIYF.

This chain connects TRBV6-1 to TRBJ2-7, with 9 bases matching TRBD2. The CDR3 contains 15 residues. The V segment lost 7 bases and the J segment 1 base; nucleotides outside the gene matches: 8. The germline CDR1 and CDR2 sequences are MNHNS and SASEGT. The CDR3 bases are TGTGCCAGCATCATTAGCGGGAGCCCTTCCTACGAGCAGTACTTC. This sequence encodes CASIISGSPSYEQYF.

The chain employs TRBV29-1 and TRBJ2-7, with 9 bases matching TRBD1. V was pared by 1 base and J by 1 base, with 5 bases of the junction left unmatched. The CDR3 runs 15 residues. Germline V gene sequence: CDR1 SQVTM, CDR2 ANQGSEA. This CDR3 is CSVEVAGTGSYEQYF. CDR3 DNA: TGCAGCGTTGAAGTAGCCGGGACAGGGTCCTACGAGCAGTACTTC.